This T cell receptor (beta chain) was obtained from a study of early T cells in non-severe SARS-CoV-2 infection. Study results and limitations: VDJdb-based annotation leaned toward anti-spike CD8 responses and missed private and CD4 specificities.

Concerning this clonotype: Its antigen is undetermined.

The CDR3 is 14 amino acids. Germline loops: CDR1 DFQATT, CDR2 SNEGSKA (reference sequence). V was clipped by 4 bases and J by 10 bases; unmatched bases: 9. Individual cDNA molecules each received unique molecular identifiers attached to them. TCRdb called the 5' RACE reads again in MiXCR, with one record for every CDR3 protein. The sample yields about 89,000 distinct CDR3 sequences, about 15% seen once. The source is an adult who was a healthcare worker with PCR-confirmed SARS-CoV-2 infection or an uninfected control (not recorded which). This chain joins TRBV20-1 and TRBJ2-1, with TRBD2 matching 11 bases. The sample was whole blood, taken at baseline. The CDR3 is CSATGLAGVGEQFF. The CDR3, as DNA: TGCAGTGCTACCGGACTAGCGGGCGTGGGAGAGCAGTTCTTC.